This T cell receptor beta chain stems from a study of shared clonotypes between healthy human individuals. With V trimmed by 5 bases and J by 3 bases, 6 bases remained unmatched. This CDR3 comprises 14 residues. CDR1 and CDR2 (germline): MNHEY, SVGAGI. The repertoire was sequenced with immunoSEQ multiplex PCR; TCRdb's copy has only in-frame clones and lacks some. The table includes fewer than 3 million clones, about 90% detected once. V and J are TRBV6-5 and TRBJ1-1; TRBD1 agrees at 7 bases. The sequence was collected from a young man in good health. Some clones in this sample may be carry-over from other donors' samples. Source material: naive CD4+ T cells from PBMCs. Subset specified: CD45RA+ positively selected. CDR3 region: CASSRLQGYTEAFF. CDR3 bases: TGTGCCAGCAGTCGACTACAGGGGTACACTGAAGCTTTCTTT.